The 22 T cell receptor beta chains in this list originate from one sample, sequenced in a study of shared clonotypes between healthy human individuals. As defined, naive CD8 cells were CD45RO-negative and positively selected for CCR7, with terminally differentiated effector memory CD45RA+ cells excluded. Using immunoSEQ multiplex PCR, the repertoire was profiled, and TCRdb retains in-frame clones only, with some absent. The sample shows under 700,000 clones, around 96% of them seen only once. Sequencing used naive CD8+ T cells sorted from blood. The receptors shown here come from a young woman in good health.

The chain has TRBV2 and TRBJ2-7; a weak D match, TRBD2 (5 bases). V dropped 5 bases and J dropped 5 bases, with 19 bases sitting between them. The length of the CDR3 is 15 residues. CDR1 is SNHLY and CDR2 is FYNNEI in the germline V gene. The chain's CDR3 is CASSFPGSRRDEQYF. In DNA, the CDR3 is TGTGCCAGCAGTTTTCCGGGCTCCCGGCGGGACGAGCAGTACTTC.

The chain recombines TRBV2 with TRBJ2-5; the D is unclear. The end of the DNA aligns better with TRBJ2-7, so the J call may be wrong. CDR3 length: 13 amino acids. Germline CDR1 is SNHLY and CDR2 is FYNNEI. In DNA, the CDR3 is TGTGCCAGCAGTGAGGCGGTTACCTACGAGCAGTACTTC. Translation: CASSEAVTYEQYF.

V usage is TRBV7-2 and J usage is TRBJ2-5; 10 bases are a match to TRBD1. The J segment lost 1 base and the V segment lost 5 bases, leaving 10 bases of the junction unmatched. The CDR3 is 17 residues long. Germline loops: CDR1 SGHTA, CDR2 FQGNSA. The CDR3 nucleotides read TGTGCCAGCAGCCGAAAACCCGGGACAGGGGTCCAAGAGACCCAGTACTTC. Its translation is CASSRKPGTGVQETQYF.

Notes on this clone: The sample contains more than one DNA sequence encoding this CDR3. The J gene is TRBJ1-2, the V gene TRBV9; D is uncertain. The CDR3 covers 11 residues. Per germline, CDR1 SGDLS and CDR2 YYNGEE. Trimming took off 0 bases at V and 7 bases at J, with 4 bases between the two ends. The CDR3 sequence: CASSVGSGYTF. In DNA form, the CDR3 reads TGTGCCAGCAGCGTAGGTAGTGGCTACACCTTC.

The rearrangement joins TRBV5-6 to TRBJ2-2; 7 bases align to TRBD2. J lost 1 base, V lost 4 bases, and 7 bases had no gene match. CDR1 and CDR2 from the germline V gene are SGHDT and YYEEEE. There are 16 residues in the CDR3. The CDR3 reads CASSPGASGNTGELFF. The CDR3 bases are TGTGCCAGCAGCCCTGGGGCTAGCGGGAACACCGGGGAGCTGTTTTTT.

J is TRBJ2-7 and V is TRBV6-5; 13 bases align to TRBD2. With V trimmed by 5 bases and J by 0 bases, 1 base remained unmatched. The germline gives CDR1 MNHEY, CDR2 SVGAGI. CDR3 length: 15 residues. DNA for the CDR3: TGTGCCAGCAGTAGGACTAGCGGGAGCTCCTACGAGCAGTACTTC. It codes for CASSRTSGSSYEQYF.

The chain employs TRBV7-9 and TRBJ1-2; tentatively, D is TRBD1 (6 bases). CDR3 size: 15 residues. The germline gives CDR1 SEHNR, CDR2 FQNEAQ (reference sequence). The ends were cut back, 3 bases at V and 1 base at J, with 12 bases in the middle. CDR3 coding DNA: TGTGCCAGCAGCTTCTTGGACAGAGATAACTATGGCTACACCTTC. It is translated as CASSFLDRDNYGYTF.

The genes are TRBV7-9 and TRBJ2-7; the D is unclear. Deletions cut 3 bases from V and 6 bases from J, with 6 bases between. The CDR3 is 11 amino acids. In germline, CDR1 is SEHNR, CDR2 FQNEAQ (reference sequence). The CDR3 nucleotides are TGTGCCAGCAGCTTGTTATCCGAGCAGTACTTC. It is translated as CASSLLSEQYF. The whole variable domain, filled in from reference TRBV7-9 and TRBJ2-7, reads DTGVSQNPRHKITKRGQNVTFRCDPISEHNRLYWYRQTLGQGPEFLTYFQNEAQLEKSRLLSDRFSAERPKGSFSTLEIQRTEQGDSAMYLCASSLLSEQYFGPGTRLTVT.

Here the CDR3 DNA reads TGTGCCAGCAGTCCACCCCTCAGGGGCCCCGCTGAAGCTTTCTTT. Residues: CASSPPLRGPAEAFF. The gene calls are TRBV28 and TRBJ1-1, with D maybe TRBD1 (6 bases). The CDR3 totals 15 residues. Germline loops: CDR1 MDHEN, CDR2 SYDVKM. The V gene lost 5 bases and the J gene lost 6 bases, with 19 bases spanning the gap.

This sequence joins TRBV7-8 and TRBJ2-1, with TRBD2 as a possible D gene (5 bases). V was pared by 4 bases and J by 8 bases, with 15 bases between. CDR3 length equals 14 residues. Germline V gene data show CDR1 as SGHVS and CDR2 as FQNEAQ. The CDR3 DNA reads TGTGCCAGCAGCTCGAGCGGCCCTCTGGATGAGCAGTTCTTC. This gives the protein CASSSSGPLDEQFF.

The J gene is TRBJ2-7, the V gene TRBV29-1; D possibly corresponds to TRBD2 (5 bases). Germline V gene sequence: CDR1 SQVTM, CDR2 ANQGSEA. The length of the CDR3 is 12 residues. With 3 bases removed from V and 0 bases from J, the gap between germline ends came to 6 bases. The CDR3 sequence is CSVESGSYEQYF. Here the CDR3 DNA reads TGCAGCGTTGAGAGCGGCTCCTACGAGCAGTACTTC.

The rearrangement joins TRBV28 to TRBJ2-7; D call uncertain. Trimming cost V 5 bases and J 9 bases, with 17 bases left between them. The CDR3 has 13 amino acids. Germline CDR1 reads MDHEN; CDR2 reads SYDVKM. CDR3 sequence (DNA): TGTGCCAGCAGTGTCACCGGCGACGTGGGGCAGTACTTC. It encodes CASSVTGDVGQYF. Combining the CDR3 with reference TRBV28 and TRBJ2-7 gives the whole variable domain DVKVTQSSRYLVKRTGEKVFLECVQDMDHENMFWYRQDPGLGLRLIYFSYDVKMKEKGDIPEGYSVSREKKERFSLILESASTNQTSMYLCASSVTGDVGQYFGPGTRLTVT.

This sequence joins TRBV7-9 and TRBJ2-2; D perhaps matches TRBD1 (6 bases). This CDR3 has 15 amino acids. V dropped 6 bases and J dropped 3 bases, with 14 bases sitting between them. Germline V lookup: CDR1 SEHNR, CDR2 FQNEAQ (reference sequence). CDR3 coding DNA: TGTGCCAGCAGTTTCCGGGACACCTACACCGGGGAGCTGTTTTTT. Its translation is CASSFRDTYTGELFF.

The chain links TRBV5-1 to TRBJ1-2, with a weak D call TRBD1 (5 bases). This CDR3 spans 14 amino acids. The germline V gene encodes CDR1 SGHRS and CDR2 YFSETQ. V was clipped by 0 bases and J by 5 bases, with 11 bases between them. The CDR3 loop is CASSLGREEYGYTF. The CDR3 DNA reads as TGCGCCAGCAGCTTGGGCAGGGAGGAATATGGCTACACCTTC.

V gene TRBV9 combines with J gene TRBJ2-1, with D unclear. CDR3 length equals 13 residues. Per the germline V gene, CDR1 is SGDLS and CDR2 is YYNGEE. The V gene lost 4 bases and the J gene lost 6 bases, with 11 bases spanning the gap. The CDR3 sequence is CASSSPLGNEQFF. Written as DNA, the CDR3 is TGTGCCAGCAGCTCTCCGCTTGGCAATGAGCAGTTCTTC.

As concerns this clone: Other DNA sequences of this sample code for an identical CDR3. The chain couples TRBV27 to TRBJ2-3; the D gene is possibly TRBD2 (6 bases). V shed 2 bases and J shed 9 bases, with 9 bases lying between them. This CDR3 spans 12 amino acids. Per germline, CDR1 MNHEY and CDR2 SMNVEV (reference sequence). CDR3 sequence: CASSLGGDTQYF. CDR3 nucleotides: TGTGCCAGCAGTTTAGGAGGGGACACGCAGTATTTT.

The genes are TRBV28 and TRBJ2-5; no clear D. Germline-derived CDR1 and CDR2 are MDHEN and SYDVKM. The CDR3 spans 12 residues. The V gene lost 6 bases and the J gene lost 5 bases, with 10 bases spanning the gap. The CDR3 sequence is CASRSTAETQYF. The CDR3 coding sequence is TGTGCCAGCAGATCCACCGCGGAGACCCAGTACTTC.

As regards this clone: Other nucleotide sequences from this sample produce the same CDR3. The rearrangement links TRBV9 to TRBJ2-3; D gene unclear. The CDR3 extends over 14 amino acids. Germline CDR1 SGDLS, CDR2 YYNGEE. Between the trimmed V and J ends, which lost 0 bases and 4 bases, there was a span of 9 bases. The CDR3 DNA sequence: TGTGCCAGCAGCGTAGGTAGTAGTGCAGATACGCAGTATTTT. Its translation is CASSVGSSADTQYF.

The chain links TRBV7-9 to TRBJ2-2; D remains ambiguous. Trimming cost V 5 bases and J 9 bases, with 10 bases left between them. The CDR3 loop spans 12 amino acids. Germline loops: CDR1 SEHNR, CDR2 FQNEAQ (reference sequence). The CDR3 sequence: CASSLPGRELFF. The CDR3 DNA reads TGTGCCAGCAGCCTACCGGGCCGGGAGCTGTTTTTT.

This chain uses TRBV5-6 with TRBJ2-2, with 7 bases matching TRBD1. The CDR3 has 13 amino acids. V lost 3 bases, J lost 6 bases, and 2 bases stayed unmatched. CDR1 is SGHDT and CDR2 is YYEEEE in the germline V gene. The CDR3 spells CASSWGTAGELFF. CDR3 DNA: TGTGCCAGCAGCTGGGGGACAGCCGGGGAGCTGTTTTTT.

The genes are TRBV2 and TRBJ1-5, with D perhaps matching TRBD1 (6 bases). The ends were cut back, 0 bases at V and 0 bases at J, with 27 bases in the middle. From germline, CDR1 is SNHLY and CDR2 FYNNEI. This CDR3 has 22 amino acids. In nucleotides, the CDR3 is TGTGCCAGCAGTGAAGCGCCGGTGGGGGCCAGCCTTACACTGTATAGCAATCAGCCCCAGCATTTT. Its protein product is CASSEAPVGASLTLYSNQPQHF.

The CDR3 DNA follows: TGTGCCAGCAGCCAAGAAACCTTCCAAGAGACCCAGTACTTC. It is translated as CASSQETFQETQYF. The chain uses TRBV14 and TRBJ2-5; no definite D call. Germline V gene data show CDR1 as SGHDN and CDR2 as FVKESK. CDR3 length equals 14 residues. With 0 bases removed from V and 1 base from J, the gap between germline ends came to 6 bases.